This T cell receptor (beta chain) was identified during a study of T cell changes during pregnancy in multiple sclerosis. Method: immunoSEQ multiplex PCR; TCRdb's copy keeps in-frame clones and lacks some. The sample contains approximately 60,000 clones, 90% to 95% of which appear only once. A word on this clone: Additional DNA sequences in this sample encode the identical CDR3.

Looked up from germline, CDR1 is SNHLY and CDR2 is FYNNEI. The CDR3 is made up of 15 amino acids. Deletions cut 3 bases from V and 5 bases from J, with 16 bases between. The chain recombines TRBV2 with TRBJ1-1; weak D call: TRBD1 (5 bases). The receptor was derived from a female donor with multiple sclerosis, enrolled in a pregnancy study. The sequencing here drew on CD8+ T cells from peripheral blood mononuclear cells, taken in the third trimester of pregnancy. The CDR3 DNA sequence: TGTGCCAGCAGTGACGGAGGGGCGAGTTTTACTGAAGCTTTCTTT. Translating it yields CASSDGGASFTEAFF.